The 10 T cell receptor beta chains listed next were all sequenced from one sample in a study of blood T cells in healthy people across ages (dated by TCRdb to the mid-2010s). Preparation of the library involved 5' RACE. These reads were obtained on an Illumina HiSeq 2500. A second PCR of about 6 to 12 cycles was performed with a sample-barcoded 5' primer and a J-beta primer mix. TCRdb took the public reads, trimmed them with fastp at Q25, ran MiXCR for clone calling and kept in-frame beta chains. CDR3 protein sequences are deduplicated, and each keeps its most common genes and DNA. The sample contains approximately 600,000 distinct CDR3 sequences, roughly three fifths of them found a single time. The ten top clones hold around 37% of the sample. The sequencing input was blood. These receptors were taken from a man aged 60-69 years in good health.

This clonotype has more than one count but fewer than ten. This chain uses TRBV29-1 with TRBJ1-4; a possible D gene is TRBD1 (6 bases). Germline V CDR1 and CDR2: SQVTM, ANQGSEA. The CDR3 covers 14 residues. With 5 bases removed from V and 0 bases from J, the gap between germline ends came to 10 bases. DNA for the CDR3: TGCAGCGTTCGGACAGACCCAACTAATGAAAAACTGTTTTTT. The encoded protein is CSVRTDPTNEKLFF.

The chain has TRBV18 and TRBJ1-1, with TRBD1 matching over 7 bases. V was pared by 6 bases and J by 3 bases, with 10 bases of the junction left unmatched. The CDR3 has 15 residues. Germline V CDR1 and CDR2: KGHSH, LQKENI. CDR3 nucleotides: TGTGCCAGCTCCGCACAGGGGCATGAGGACACTGAAGCTTTCTTT. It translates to CASSAQGHEDTEAFF. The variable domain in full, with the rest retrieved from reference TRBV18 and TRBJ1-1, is NAGVMQNPRHLVRRRGQEARLRCSPMKGHSHVYWYRQLPEEGLKFMVYLQKENIIDESGMPKERFSAEFPKEGPSILRIQQVVRGDSAAYFCASSAQGHEDTEAFFGQGTRLTVV.

CDR3 region: CASSRPGQGYEQYF. CDR3 nucleotide sequence: TGTGCCAGCAGCCGACCTGGACAGGGCTACGAGCAGTACTTC. V and J are TRBV7-2 and TRBJ2-7; 8 nucleotides match TRBD1. V lost 5 bases to trimming and J lost 3 bases; unmatched junction nucleotides: 6. Germline V gives CDR1 SGHTA, CDR2 FQGNSA. The CDR3 loop spans 14 amino acids.

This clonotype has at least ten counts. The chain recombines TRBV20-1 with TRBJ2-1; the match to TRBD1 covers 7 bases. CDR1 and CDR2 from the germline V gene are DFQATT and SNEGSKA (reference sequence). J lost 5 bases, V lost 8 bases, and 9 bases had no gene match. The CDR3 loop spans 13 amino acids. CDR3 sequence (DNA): TGCAGTCGTCAAGGGACAGCAAACAATGAGCAGTTCTTC. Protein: CSRQGTANNEQFF.

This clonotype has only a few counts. The CDR3 loop is CSAGDRLGSGYTF. The CDR3 DNA follows: TGCAGCGCCGGGGACAGGCTCGGTTCCGGCTACACCTTC. The genes are TRBV29-1 and TRBJ1-2, with TRBD1 matching over 8 bases. In germline, CDR1 is SQVTM, CDR2 ANQGSEA. The junction had 12 bases not matched to a gene; V was cut back by 7 bases and J by 8 bases. The CDR3 runs 13 residues.

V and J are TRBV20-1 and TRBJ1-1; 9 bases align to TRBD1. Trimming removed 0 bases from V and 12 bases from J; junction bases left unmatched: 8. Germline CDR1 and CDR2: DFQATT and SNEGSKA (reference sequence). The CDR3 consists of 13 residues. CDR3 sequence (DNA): TGCAGTGCTAGAGATCCGGGACAGGGACGAACTTTCTTT. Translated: CSARDPGQGRTFF.

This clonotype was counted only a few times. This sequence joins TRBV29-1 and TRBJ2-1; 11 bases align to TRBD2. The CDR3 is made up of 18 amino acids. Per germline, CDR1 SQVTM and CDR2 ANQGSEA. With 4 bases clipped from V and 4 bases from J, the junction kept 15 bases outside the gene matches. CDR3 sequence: CSVVVPSGGPTVYNEQFF. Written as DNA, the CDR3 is TGCAGCGTTGTCGTCCCTAGCGGGGGGCCGACAGTTTACAATGAGCAGTTCTTC.

The CDR3 protein is CASSLVSGGAWETQYF. The DNA of the CDR3 is TGTGCCAGCAGCTTAGTTAGCGGGGGCGCGTGGGAGACCCAGTACTTC. This chain connects TRBV7-8 to TRBJ2-5; 9 bases are a match to TRBD2. Unmatched junction bases numbered 8, after V lost 1 base and J lost 5 bases. CDR3 length equals 16 residues. The germline V gene has CDR1 SGHVS and CDR2 FQNEAQ.

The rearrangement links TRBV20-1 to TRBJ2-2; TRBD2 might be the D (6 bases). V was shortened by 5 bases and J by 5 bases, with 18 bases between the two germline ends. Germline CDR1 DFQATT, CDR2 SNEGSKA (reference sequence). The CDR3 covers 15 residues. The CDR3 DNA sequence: TGCAGTGCTGGGGACGCCCGGGGAGGAACCGGGGAGCTGTTTTTT. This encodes CSAGDARGGTGELFF.

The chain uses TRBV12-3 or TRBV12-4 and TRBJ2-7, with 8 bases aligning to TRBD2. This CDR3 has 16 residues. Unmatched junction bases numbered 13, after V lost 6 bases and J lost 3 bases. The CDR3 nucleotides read TGTGCCAGCAGCCCCGCGGGGGGTAGAGGAATCTACGAGCAGTACTTC. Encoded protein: CASSPAGGRGIYEQYF.